This T cell receptor (beta chain) originates from a study of blood T cell repertoires in COVID-19. Study overall: COVID-19 samples, acute and convalescent, were from the United States, Italy and Spain.

This CDR3 region has 15 residues. V shed 0 bases, J shed 4 bases, and the junction held 1 base outside the gene matches. The germline V gene encodes CDR1 SGHNT and CDR2 YENEEA. As processed by the authors: By means of reference gene primer amplification, nucleated cell counts were estimated. Here immunoSEQ multiplex PCR was the method, and the copy in TCRdb shows in-frame clones only, minus some. D and trimming were read from the DNA, whereas the V and J calls and clone size are those reported in that table. The table shows around 150,000 clones, with about nine tenths occurring only once. J is TRBJ2-1 and V is TRBV11-3; 9 nucleotides line up with TRBD1. What was sequenced was peripheral blood. The origin of this receptor is a woman aged 55-69 years with active or convalescent COVID-19. The CDR3 DNA reads TGTGCCAGCAGCTTAGAGGGGACAGGGTACAATGAGCAGTTCTTC. The encoded protein is CASSLEGTGYNEQFF.